This T cell receptor beta chain stems from a study of PD-1 blockade in classical Hodgkin lymphoma. As to this clone: Its antigen is undetermined.

Per germline, CDR1 LNHDA and CDR2 SQIVND (reference sequence). With V trimmed by 1 base and J by 6 bases, 1 base remained unmatched. The length of the CDR3 is 13 residues. Regarding time point: cycle 4 day 1 (C4D1), after more than five weeks of nivolumab. Every single patient, without exception, relapsed after autologous stem cell transplantation, and brentuximab vedotin exposure varied. Overall study results and limits: Prior to therapy, complete responders displayed diversity much like that of newly diagnosed patients. CD4+ but not CD8+ TCR diversity rose significantly by C4D1.

Only in-frame clones appear in the TCRdb table, and some are missing; sequencing was by immunoSEQ multiplex PCR. The table has about 94,000 clones, just over 90% seen once. The clonotype comes from a human donor with classical Hodgkin lymphoma. This material consisted of peripheral blood mononuclear cells (PBMCs), taken before the fourth cycle of nivolumab. The chain carries TRBV19 and TRBJ2-7, with 9 bases fitting TRBD1. The chain's CDR3 is CASSIVDRGEQYF. The CDR3 DNA follows: TGTGCCAGTAGTATAGTGGACAGGGGCGAGCAGTACTTC. Filled out from reference TRBV19 and TRBJ2-7, the complete variable domain reads DGGITQSPKYLFRKEGQNVTLSCEQNLNHDAMYWYRQDPGQGLRLIYYSQIVNDFQKGDIAEGYSVSREKKESFPLTVTSAQKNPTAFYLCASSIVDRGEQYFGPGTRLTVT.